This T cell receptor beta chain was sequenced during a study of response to subunit inactivated influenza vaccine. This clonotype occurred a few times. Its target is unknown. Study-level results: Authors proposed each seasonal influenza vaccination draws in few new T cells.

TCRdb fed the RT-PCR reads into MiXCR, producing one record per CDR3 protein. This repertoire shows some 500,000 distinct CDR3 sequences, approximately 12% found once; its top ten account for around 13%. J gave up 5 bases and V 6 bases, and 4 bases lay outside the gene matches. The CDR3 consists of 12 residues. The starting material was PBMCs from blood, obtained 40 to 50 days after vaccination. The genes are TRBV12-3 or TRBV12-4 and TRBJ2-7; the match to TRBD2 covers 7 bases. This sequence was found in a man aged 45 to 65 who received an inactivated influenza vaccine. The DNA for the CDR3 is TGTGCCAGCAGGGGGGGGTTCAACGAGCAGTACTTC. Protein sequence: CASRGGFNEQYF.